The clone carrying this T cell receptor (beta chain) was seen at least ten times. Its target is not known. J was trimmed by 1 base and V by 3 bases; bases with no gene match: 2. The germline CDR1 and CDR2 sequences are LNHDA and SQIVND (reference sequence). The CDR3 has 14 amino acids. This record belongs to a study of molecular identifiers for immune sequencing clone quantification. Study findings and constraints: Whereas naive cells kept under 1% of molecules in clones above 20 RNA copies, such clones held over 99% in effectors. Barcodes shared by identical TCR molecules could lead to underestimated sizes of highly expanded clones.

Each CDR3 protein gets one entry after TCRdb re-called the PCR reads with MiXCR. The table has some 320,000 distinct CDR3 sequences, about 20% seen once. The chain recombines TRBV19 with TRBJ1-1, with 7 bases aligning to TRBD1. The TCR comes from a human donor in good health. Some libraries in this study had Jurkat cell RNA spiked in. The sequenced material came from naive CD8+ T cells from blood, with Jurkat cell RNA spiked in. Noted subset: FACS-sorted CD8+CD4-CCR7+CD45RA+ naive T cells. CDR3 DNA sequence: TGTGCCAGTAGTATTACAGGGGCGAACACTGAAGCTTTCTTT. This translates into CASSITGANTEAFF.